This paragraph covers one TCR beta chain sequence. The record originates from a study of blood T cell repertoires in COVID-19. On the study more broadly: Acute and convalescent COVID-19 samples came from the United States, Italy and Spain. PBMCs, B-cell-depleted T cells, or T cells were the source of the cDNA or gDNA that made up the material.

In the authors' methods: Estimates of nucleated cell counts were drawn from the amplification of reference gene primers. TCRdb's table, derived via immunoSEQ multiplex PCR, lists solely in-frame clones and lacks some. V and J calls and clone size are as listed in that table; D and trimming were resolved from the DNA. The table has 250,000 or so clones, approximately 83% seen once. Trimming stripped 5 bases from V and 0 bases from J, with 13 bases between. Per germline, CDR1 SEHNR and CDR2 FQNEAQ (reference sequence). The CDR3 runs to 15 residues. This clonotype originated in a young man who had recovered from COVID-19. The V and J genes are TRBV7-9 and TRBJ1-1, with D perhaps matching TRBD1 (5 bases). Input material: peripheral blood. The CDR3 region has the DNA TGTGCCAGCAGCGGGAGGGGCCAAATGAACACTGAAGCTTTCTTT. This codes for CASSGRGQMNTEAFF.